This entry describes one T cell receptor beta chain. The data are from a study of healthy donors' naive CD4 and CD8 T cells. TCR libraries were built from about 500 ng of total RNA by linear amplification. TCRdb reprocessed the reads via MiXCR and lists one record per CDR3 protein. The table lists about 180,000 distinct CDR3 sequences, around 70% of them singletons. Looked up from germline, CDR1 is SGHRS and CDR2 is YFSETQ. CDR3 length equals 15 residues. Trimming left V 2 bases short and J 1 base short, with 12 bases between. The V call is TRBV5-1, the J call TRBJ2-5; D may correspond to TRBD1 or TRBD2 (5 bases each). The sequence was collected from a pool of human donors in good health; the sample pools cells from several healthy donors. The sample was naive CD4+ and CD8+ T cells sorted from blood, pooled from several donors. In DNA, the CDR3 is TGCGCCAGCAGCTTCGGGACGGTTATCCAAGAGACCCAGTACTTC. Protein sequence: CASSFGTVIQETQYF. The entire variable domain, with the rest obtained from reference TRBV5-1 and TRBJ2-5, is as follows: KAGVTQTPRYLIKTRGQQVTLSCSPISGHRSVSWYQQTPGQGLQFLFEYFSETQRNKGNFPGRFSGRQFSNSRSEMNVSTLELGDSALYLCASSFGTVIQETQYFGPGTRLLVL.